The present T cell receptor (beta chain) was sequenced within a study of T cell changes during pregnancy in multiple sclerosis. The method was immunoSEQ multiplex PCR; TCRdb's version includes in-frame clones alone and lacks a portion of them. Of some 20,000 clones in the sample, 85% to 90% were seen once. The CDR3 length is 14 residues. Trimming pared 0 bases from V and 0 bases from J, leaving 6 bases between. Per the germline V gene, CDR1 is SGHAT and CDR2 is FQNNGV. This receptor was identified in a female donor in good health, enrolled as a control in a pregnancy study. This chain connects TRBV11-2 to TRBJ2-7, with D uncertain. The sample here was CD4+ T cells from peripheral blood mononuclear cells, taken in the first trimester of pregnancy. In DNA, the CDR3 is TGTGCCAGCAGCTTAGATTGGAGCTCCTACGAGCAGTACTTC. Residues: CASSLDWSSYEQYF. The whole variable domain, remainder taken from reference TRBV11-2 and TRBJ2-7, is EAGVAQSPRYKIIEKRQSVAFWCNPISGHATLYWYQQILGQGPKLLIQFQNNGVVDDSQLPKDRFSAERLKGVDSTLKIQPAKLEDSAVYLCASSLDWSSYEQYFGPGTRLTVT.